This TCR beta chain was sequenced for a study of cytomegalovirus exposure and HLA in healthy donors. Primers: 60 Vbeta forward and 13 Jbeta reverse. Generated by immunoSEQ multiplex PCR, the TCRdb table keeps only in-frame clones and is missing some. The repertoire includes about 130,000 clones, around four fifths of them detected once, and under 6% sits in the top ten. Germline assignment: CDR1 LNHDA and CDR2 SQIVND (reference sequence). The CDR3 is made up of 17 amino acids. J was trimmed by 4 bases and V by 1 base; bases with no gene match: 8. General study points: TCR beta sequences reportedly predicted most subjects' HLA-A and HLA-B alleles accurately. Among the most significant clusters, several appeared linked to common viral pathogens in a later analysis.

This clone was seen a few times. The antigen remains undetermined. This clonotype was obtained from a woman in her 40s in good health and CMV-seropositive. This sequence joins TRBV19 and TRBJ1-5, with TRBD1 identical over 9 bases. Sample: PBMCs. CDR3 amino acids: CASSIALRGQGNQPQHF. CDR3 bases: TGTGCCAGTAGTATAGCCCTCAGAGGACAGGGGAATCAGCCCCAGCATTTT.